This entry features one TCR beta chain sequence. The data are from a study of Graves' ophthalmopathy and Graves' hyperthyroidism. J was trimmed by 5 bases and V by 5 bases; bases with no gene match: 10. The CDR3 spans 15 residues. Looked up from germline, CDR1 is MDHEN and CDR2 is SYDVKM. Amplified material comprised TCR beta CDR3 regions derived from RNA transcripts. The workflow started with a first-round RT-PCR run with HTBI primers and then moved on to a second-round multiplex PCR. Via MiXCR, TCRdb re-called the multiplex PCR reads, giving one row per CDR3 protein. The sample includes 200,000 to 250,000 distinct CDR3 sequences, roughly 27% seen only once; the top ten take 9.1%.

The sample comprised peripheral blood. The rearrangement uses TRBV28 and TRBJ2-7; 9 bases line up with TRBD1. This TCR was sampled from a man in his fifties or sixties with Graves' ophthalmopathy. The CDR3 bases are TGTGCCAGCAGTGACACCGGGACAGGGAAGGACGAGCAGTACTTC. It specifies CASSDTGTGKDEQYF.